Shown below are 23 T cell receptor beta chains from a single sample sequenced in a study of T cell responses to AZD1222 COVID-19 vaccine. Here immunoSEQ multiplex PCR was the method, and the copy in TCRdb shows in-frame clones only, minus some. Of 100,000 to 150,000 clones listed, 90% were seen once; the top ten hold approximately 7.6%. The input for sequencing was peripheral blood, taken on day 0 of AZD1222 vaccination. The receptors shown here come from an adult in good health.

The chain links TRBV11-3 to TRBJ2-3, with 9 nucleotides matching TRBD1. The CDR3 runs 13 residues. The junction had 5 bases not matched to a gene; V was cut back by 4 bases and J by 9 bases. Germline V gene data show CDR1 as SGHNT and CDR2 as YENEEA. The chain's CDR3 is CASSSGQGGTQYF. Written as DNA, the CDR3 is TGTGCCAGCAGCTCGGGACAGGGAGGGACGCAGTATTTT.

The gene calls are TRBV2 and TRBJ2-5, with 9 bases matching TRBD1. Germline loops: CDR1 SNHLY, CDR2 FYNNEI. This CDR3 comprises 13 residues. Losses at the gene ends were 5 bases for V and 4 bases for J; bases not matched to a gene: 2. The chain's CDR3 is CASSLGQGETQYF. In DNA, the CDR3 is TGTGCCAGCAGTCTGGGACAGGGAGAGACCCAGTACTTC.

Written as DNA, the CDR3 is TGTGCCAGCAGTTTTGATTGGGGGACAGGGGAAGAGACCCAGTACTTC. It specifies CASSFDWGTGEETQYF. The V call is TRBV6-5, the J call TRBJ2-5; 10 bases align to TRBD1. CDR3 length: 16 residues. Germline loops: CDR1 MNHEY, CDR2 SVGAGI. J was trimmed by 3 bases and V by 4 bases; bases with no gene match: 8.

The rearrangement joins TRBV6-6 to TRBJ2-6, with D perhaps TRBD1 or TRBD2 (5 bases each). Per the germline V gene, CDR1 is MNHNY and CDR2 is SVGAGI (reference sequence). The CDR3 runs to 18 residues. V was pared by 5 bases and J by 0 bases, with 17 bases between. The CDR3 reads CASSPTGTAHSGANVLTF. The CDR3, as DNA: TGTGCCAGCAGTCCCACTGGGACGGCGCACTCTGGGGCCAACGTCCTGACTTTC.

This clone was seen only once. The chain uses TRBV6-5 and TRBJ1-2; D gene uncertain. V lost 4 bases and J 7 bases, leaving 16 bases between the germline ends. The CDR3 length is 14 residues. CDR1 MNHEY and CDR2 SVGAGI come from the germline V gene. CDR3 sequence: CASSLDGFPGGYTF. The CDR3 region has the DNA TGTGCCAGCAGTTTAGACGGGTTCCCGGGTGGCTACACCTTC.

This sequence joins TRBV28 and TRBJ2-5; 8 bases fit TRBD2. CDR3 length: 15 residues. Unmatched junction bases numbered 7, after V lost 5 bases and J lost 2 bases. Per germline, CDR1 MDHEN and CDR2 SYDVKM. Written as DNA, the CDR3 is TGTGCCAGCAGTCATAGCGGGACTCGGCAAGAGACCCAGTACTTC. Protein: CASSHSGTRQETQYF.

This chain joins TRBV7-2 and TRBJ1-2, with TRBD1 identical over 7 bases. Germline V CDR1 and CDR2: SGHTA, FQGNSA. The CDR3 is 16 residues long. V dropped 5 bases and J dropped 6; count of bases not matched to a gene: 15. CDR3 protein: CASSNQIRTGKNGYTF. CDR3 nucleotide sequence: TGTGCCAGCAGCAATCAGATCAGGACAGGAAAGAATGGCTACACCTTC.

The chain couples TRBV28 to TRBJ2-2; 7 bases are shared with TRBD2. J gave up 5 bases and V 8 bases, and 11 bases lay outside the gene matches. The CDR3 length is 15 residues. Germline V gene data show CDR1 as MDHEN and CDR2 as SYDVKM. The CDR3: CASGLFFGRTGELFF. CDR3 nucleotide sequence: TGTGCCAGCGGCCTGTTCTTCGGGAGGACCGGGGAGCTGTTTTTT. The variable domain in full, completed from reference TRBV28 and TRBJ2-2, reads DVKVTQSSRYLVKRTGEKVFLECVQDMDHENMFWYRQDPGLGLRLIYFSYDVKMKEKGDIPEGYSVSREKKERFSLILESASTNQTSMYLCASGLFFGRTGELFFGEGSRLTVL.

This chain joins TRBV6-1 and TRBJ2-3, with D uncertain. CDR1 and CDR2 from the germline V gene are MNHNS and SASEGT. The V end lost 5 bases, the J end lost 6 bases, and 6 bases lay between the germline ends. The CDR3 runs to 11 residues. CDR3 amino acids: CASSRIDTQYF. The CDR3 DNA sequence: TGTGCCAGCAGTCGTATCGATACGCAGTATTTT.

V and J are TRBV12-3 or TRBV12-4 and TRBJ2-7; D possibly corresponds to TRBD1 (6 bases). This CDR3 spans 13 amino acids. Trimming took 5 bases from V and 3 from J, leaving 11 bases between them. The CDR3 here is CASSLQQGYEQYF. The CDR3 DNA sequence: TGTGCCAGCAGTCTTCAACAGGGCTACGAGCAGTACTTC.

The V gene is TRBV3-1 (or the pseudogene TRBV3-2), the J gene TRBJ1-5; possibly TRBD1 for D (5 bases). CDR1 is LGHDT and CDR2 is YNNKEL in the germline V gene (reference sequence). The CDR3 runs to 15 residues. V lost 1 base and J 4 bases, leaving 11 bases between the germline ends. Here the CDR3 DNA reads TGTGCCAGCAGCCAAGGTCAACAGGCGAATCAGCCCCAGCATTTT. Its protein is CASSQGQQANQPQHF.

The chain uses TRBV28 and TRBJ1-5, with 8 bases identical to TRBD1. J lost 6 bases, V lost 7 bases, and 2 bases had no gene match. The V gene's germline CDR1 is MDHEN and CDR2 SYDVKM. The CDR3 is 12 residues long. The CDR3 bases are TGTGCCAGCACCACAGGGGGTCAGCCCCAGCATTTT. Amino acid sequence: CASTTGGQPQHF. The full variable domain, with the rest looked up from reference TRBV28 and TRBJ1-5, is DVKVTQSSRYLVKRTGEKVFLECVQDMDHENMFWYRQDPGLGLRLIYFSYDVKMKEKGDIPEGYSVSREKKERFSLILESASTNQTSMYLCASTTGGQPQHFGDGTRLSIL.

The V call is TRBV19, the J call TRBJ2-5, with 13 bases lining up with TRBD2. Germline CDR1 LNHDA, CDR2 SQIVND (reference sequence). CDR3 size: 15 residues. V dropped 4 bases and J dropped 3; count of bases not matched to a gene: 2. Here the CDR3 reads CASSTGTSGKETQYF. The CDR3 DNA reads as TGTGCCAGTAGTACCGGGACTAGCGGGAAAGAGACCCAGTACTTC.

This clone was seen only a few times. The J gene is TRBJ1-1, the V gene TRBV7-3; D gene uncertain. Trimming stripped 1 base from V and 5 bases from J, with 14 bases between. CDR1 SGHTA and CDR2 FQGTGA come from the germline V gene. This CDR3 contains 15 residues. This chain's CDR3 is CASSLRKVNWTEAFF. In nucleotides, the CDR3 is TGTGCCAGCAGCTTAAGGAAGGTGAATTGGACTGAAGCTTTCTTT.

V usage is TRBV7-9 and J usage is TRBJ2-2; D is uncertain. CDR3 length: 12 amino acids. CDR1 and CDR2 (germline): SEHNR, FQNEAQ (reference sequence). V was cut by 4 bases and J by 4 bases, with 4 bases left in between. DNA of the CDR3: TGTGCCAGCAGCTCTCCCACCGGGGAGCTGTTTTTT. The encoded protein is CASSSPTGELFF. The variable domain in full, with the rest retrieved from reference TRBV7-9 and TRBJ2-2, is DTGVSQNPRHKITKRGQNVTFRCDPISEHNRLYWYRQTLGQGPEFLTYFQNEAQLEKSRLLSDRFSAERPKGSFSTLEIQRTEQGDSAMYLCASSSPTGELFFGEGSRLTVL.

The chain links TRBV5-1 to TRBJ2-7; 10 bases are shared with TRBD1. Trimming cost V 5 bases and J 3 bases; bases outside gene matches: 11. Germline loops: CDR1 SGHRS, CDR2 YFSETQ. CDR3 length equals 16 residues. In nucleotides, the CDR3 is TGCGCCAGCAGTTTGAATATAGGGACAGGGGTCTACGAGCAGTACTTC. Translated: CASSLNIGTGVYEQYF.

This rearrangement joins TRBV28 to TRBJ2-1, with 7 bases lining up with TRBD2. Trimming cost V 7 bases and J 3 bases; bases outside gene matches: 18. Per the germline V gene, CDR1 is MDHEN and CDR2 is SYDVKM. This CDR3 contains 18 residues. CDR3 nucleotide sequence: TGTGCCAGCATCCCGAAGGGGCCCTGGGAGGGCCGCTACAATGAGCAGTTCTTC. Its translation is CASIPKGPWEGRYNEQFF.

This rearrangement joins TRBV24-1 to TRBJ2-2; maybe TRBD1 (6 bases). V was pared by 9 bases and J by 5 bases, with 15 bases between. Per the germline V gene, CDR1 is KGHDR and CDR2 is SFDVKD. The CDR3 totals 14 residues. The CDR3 DNA reads TGTGCCACCGCCCCAGGGGCGCGGACCGGGGAGCTGTTTTTT. As protein: CATAPGARTGELFF.

The CDR3, as DNA: TGTGCCAGTAGTATCCTGGGACAGACAAAGGGCACCGGGGAGCTGTTTTTT. Translating gives CASSILGQTKGTGELFF. The chain employs TRBV19 and TRBJ2-2; 7 bases fit TRBD1. Germline values: CDR1 LNHDA, CDR2 SQIVND (reference sequence). This CDR3 comprises 17 residues. The V segment lost 3 bases and the J segment 4 bases; nucleotides outside the gene matches: 11.

The gene calls are TRBV6-2 or TRBV6-3 and TRBJ2-5; 10 positions match TRBD1. Per the germline V gene, CDR1 is MNHEY and CDR2 is SVGEGT. V trimming: 5 bases; J trimming: 9 bases; junction bases outside the gene matches: 9. CDR3 length equals 14 residues. The CDR3 sequence is CASSPTGGREAQYF. CDR3 bases: TGTGCCAGCAGTCCGACAGGGGGCCGGGAGGCCCAGTACTTC.

The chain joins TRBV2 to TRBJ1-5; D is uncertain. Trimming took 8 bases from V and 7 from J, leaving 15 bases between them. Germline V lookup: CDR1 SNHLY, CDR2 FYNNEI. This CDR3 comprises 13 residues. As DNA, the CDR3 is TGTGCCAGCGGCCAACAGATCATCCAGCCCCAGCATTTT. Translated, it gives CASGQQIIQPQHF.

The gene calls are TRBV24-1 and TRBJ2-1; 10 positions match TRBD2. V lost 8 bases to trimming and J lost 5 bases; unmatched junction nucleotides: 2. CDR1 and CDR2 (germline): KGHDR, SFDVKD. The CDR3 sequence is 13 residues long. The CDR3 protein is CATTGLADNEQFF. The CDR3 DNA reads TGTGCCACCACAGGACTAGCGGACAATGAGCAGTTCTTC.

This chain joins TRBV3-1 (or the pseudogene TRBV3-2) and TRBJ2-2; D perhaps matches TRBD2 (5 bases). The CDR3 is 13 residues long. The V gene's germline CDR1 is LGHDT and CDR2 YNNKEL (reference sequence). Trimming removed 2 bases from V and 6 bases from J, with 7 bases in between. DNA for the CDR3: TGTGCCAGCAGCCAAAAAGCGGCCGGGGAGCTGTTTTTT. Protein product: CASSQKAAGELFF.